These 23 T cell receptor beta chains were sequenced from one sample in a study of shared clonotypes between healthy human individuals. Repertoires were generated with immunoSEQ multiplex PCR, while TCRdb's copy carries only in-frame clones and drops some. The sample yields some 1.5 million clones, nearly 99% seen once. Sequenced input: naive CD4+ T cells sorted from blood. Sample subset: CD45RA+ positively selected. Receptors were obtained from a man aged 25-45 years in good health.

The chain carries TRBV15 and TRBJ2-7; a weak D match, TRBD2 (6 bases). CDR3 size: 15 residues. CDR1 and CDR2 (germline): LNHNV, YYDKDF (reference sequence). The V end lost 6 bases, the J end lost 1 base, and 16 bases lay between the germline ends. The CDR3 sequence is CATSLIAAGSYEQYF. CDR3 sequence (DNA): TGTGCCACCAGTTTGATAGCGGCGGGATCCTACGAGCAGTACTTC.

The CDR3 is CASSVATGYNEQFF. In DNA form, the CDR3 reads TGCGCCAGCAGCGTTGCCACAGGTTACAATGAGCAGTTCTTC. The gene calls are TRBV5-1 and TRBJ2-1; D is perhaps TRBD1 (5 bases). The CDR3 extends over 14 amino acids. Looked up from germline, CDR1 is SGHRS and CDR2 is YFSETQ. The V and J ends lost 4 bases and 4 bases respectively, with 12 bases between them.

The rearrangement uses TRBV6-6 and TRBJ2-4; D is perhaps TRBD2 (5 bases). V was shortened by 6 bases and J by 3 bases, with 9 bases between the two germline ends. Germline CDR1 and CDR2: MNHNY and SVGAGI (reference sequence). CDR3 length: 13 residues. CDR3 bases: TGTGCCAGCAGACTCGGAGGCAAAAACATTCAGTACTTC. Translated: CASRLGGKNIQYF.

The genes are TRBV5-1 and TRBJ2-3; maybe TRBD2 (6 bases). With 2 bases removed from V and 1 base from J, the gap between germline ends came to 14 bases. The CDR3 loop spans 16 amino acids. Germline CDR1 SGHRS, CDR2 YFSETQ. In DNA form, the CDR3 reads TGCGCCAGCAGCTTTTTAACTAGCTCGCGCACAGATACGCAGTATTTT. Residues: CASSFLTSSRTDTQYF.

J is TRBJ1-2 and V is TRBV28, with D perhaps TRBD1 (6 bases). This CDR3 has 14 residues. The ends were cut back, 3 bases at V and 4 bases at J, with 12 bases in the middle. Looked up from germline, CDR1 is MDHEN and CDR2 is SYDVKM. The CDR3 here is CASSLQGRVYGYTF. The CDR3 coding sequence is TGTGCCAGCAGTTTGCAGGGGCGCGTCTATGGCTACACCTTC.

V is TRBV18 and J is TRBJ2-4, with TRBD1 identical over 7 bases. The germline V gene has CDR1 KGHSH and CDR2 LQKENI. The CDR3 is 18 residues long. The trim removed 4 bases at V and 1 base at J, leaving 13 bases unmatched. CDR3 sequence: CASSLGSNRGRAKNIQYF. CDR3 sequence (DNA): TGTGCCAGCTCACTAGGGTCGAACAGGGGTAGGGCCAAAAACATTCAGTACTTC. Filled out from reference TRBV18 and TRBJ2-4, the complete variable domain reads NAGVMQNPRHLVRRRGQEARLRCSPMKGHSHVYWYRQLPEEGLKFMVYLQKENIIDESGMPKERFSAEFPKEGPSILRIQQVVRGDSAAYFCASSLGSNRGRAKNIQYFGAGTRLSVL.

The rearrangement joins TRBV4-1 to TRBJ2-1; 8 bases match TRBD2. Germline V gene sequence: CDR1 MGHRA, CDR2 YSYEKL. The CDR3 contains 16 residues. V dropped 0 bases and J dropped 4; count of bases not matched to a gene: 5. Written as DNA, the CDR3 is TGCGCCAGCAGCCAAGAAGCAGCGGGAGCTTACAATGAGCAGTTCTTC. It yields the protein CASSQEAAGAYNEQFF.

This sequence joins TRBV2 and TRBJ2-1; 11 bases are shared with TRBD2. Losses at the gene ends were 6 bases for V and 6 bases for J; bases not matched to a gene: 7. Germline CDR1 SNHLY, CDR2 FYNNEI. This CDR3 has 15 residues. The DNA of the CDR3 is TGTGCCAGCAGCTCACTAGCGGGAGTCGCCAATGAGCAGTTCTTC. Its translation: CASSSLAGVANEQFF.

V usage is TRBV7-9 and J usage is TRBJ2-7, with D hard to call. The CDR3 extends over 12 amino acids. The V end was cut by 5 bases, the J end by 4 bases, with 9 bases between. CDR1 and CDR2 (germline): SEHNR, FQNEAQ (reference sequence). CDR3 DNA: TGTGCCAGCAGCCCTTATGGGTACGAGCAGTACTTC. Protein product: CASSPYGYEQYF.

Remarks on this clone: In the same sample, other DNA sequences code for this CDR3. The gene calls are TRBV18 and TRBJ2-1; no firm D call. Germline CDR1 is KGHSH and CDR2 is LQKENI. V dropped 0 bases and J dropped 0 bases, with 6 bases sitting between them. The CDR3 loop spans 15 amino acids. The CDR3 loop is CASSPPQSSYNEQFF. CDR3 coding DNA: TGTGCCAGCTCACCACCCCAGAGCTCCTACAATGAGCAGTTCTTC.

This sequence joins TRBV6-5 and TRBJ1-2; the match to TRBD1 covers 9 bases. V lost 5 bases, J lost 4 bases, and 2 bases stayed unmatched. CDR1 MNHEY and CDR2 SVGAGI come from the germline V gene. CDR3 length: 13 amino acids. CDR3 DNA sequence: TGTGCCAGCAGTCCGGACAGGGGCTATGGCTACACCTTC. Protein product: CASSPDRGYGYTF.

This chain links TRBV28 with TRBJ2-1; TRBD2 aligns across 13 bases. V was pared by 5 bases and J by 13 bases, with 14 bases of the junction left unmatched. The germline V gene has CDR1 MDHEN and CDR2 SYDVKM. The CDR3 covers 16 residues. The CDR3 nucleotides are TGTGCCAGCAGTCCCGAAAGACTAGCGGGAGGCCCAACCCAGTTCTTC. Its translation: CASSPERLAGGPTQFF.

The chain uses TRBV5-8 and TRBJ2-1, with unresolved D. This CDR3 has 13 amino acids. Looked up from germline, CDR1 is SGHTS and CDR2 is YDEGEE. Trimming pared 4 bases from V and 10 bases from J, leaving 15 bases between. CDR3 in amino acids: CASSRLGRREQFF. The CDR3 DNA follows: TGTGCCAGCAGCCGTCTAGGACGCCGGGAGCAGTTCTTC.

This clone appeared a single time. This rearrangement joins TRBV29-1 to TRBJ2-4; the D gene is possibly TRBD1 (6 bases). Germline CDR1 and CDR2: SQVTM and ANQGSEA. Deletions cut 4 bases from V and 6 bases from J, with 13 bases between. The CDR3 totals 13 residues. CDR3 DNA sequence: TGCAGCGTTGGGGGGCAGGGTGGAAACATTCAGTACTTC. Protein product: CSVGGQGGNIQYF.

The chain combines TRBV7-9 with TRBJ2-3; D not certain. Germline CDR1 and CDR2: SEHNR and FQNEAQ (reference sequence). The CDR3 is made up of 17 amino acids. Trimming took off 0 bases at V and 2 bases at J, with 15 bases between the two ends. The CDR3 region is CASSLATQRPNTDTQYF. Written as DNA, the CDR3 is TGTGCCAGCAGCTTAGCGACACAGAGACCAAACACAGATACGCAGTATTTT.

This rearrangement joins TRBV15 to TRBJ1-2, with D unresolved. The CDR3 contains 14 residues. V was clipped by 0 bases and J by 5 bases, with 10 bases between them. Germline CDR1 reads LNHNV; CDR2 reads YYDKDF (reference sequence). The CDR3 region has the DNA TGTGCCACCAGCAGAGATAGGGCAGAATATGGCTACACCTTC. It specifies CATSRDRAEYGYTF.

The V gene is TRBV28, the J gene TRBJ2-3; 9 bases align to TRBD2. CDR3 length: 17 residues. The V segment lost 7 bases and the J segment 4 bases; nucleotides outside the gene matches: 15. The germline gives CDR1 MDHEN, CDR2 SYDVKM. The CDR3 loop is CASISGALAGAADTQYF. The CDR3, as DNA: TGTGCCAGCATCTCAGGGGCTTTAGCGGGAGCAGCAGATACGCAGTATTTT.

This sequence joins TRBV27 and TRBJ1-2; D is perhaps TRBD1 (5 bases). Trimming cost V 6 bases and J 4 bases, with 24 bases left between them. The CDR3 has 17 residues. Germline V gene lookup returns CDR1 MNHEY and CDR2 SMNVEV (reference sequence). CDR3 residues: CASRGLSVRGPRYGYTF. The CDR3 region has the DNA TGTGCCAGCAGGGGATTGTCGGTTAGGGGTCCGCGCTATGGCTACACCTTC.

Turning to this clone: Other DNA sequences in the sample encode the same CDR3. The rearrangement joins TRBV9 to TRBJ2-3; D is ambiguous. V lost 4 bases, J lost 3 bases, and 9 bases lay in between. Germline assignment: CDR1 SGDLS and CDR2 YYNGEE. The CDR3 is 13 amino acids. Here the CDR3 DNA reads TGTGCCAGCAGCTCGGGTCCGACAGATACGCAGTATTTT. Protein product: CASSSGPTDTQYF.

The chain combines TRBV5-4 with TRBJ1-1, with D possibly being TRBD1 (6 bases). This CDR3 contains 15 residues. Trimming removed 0 bases from V and 0 bases from J, with 9 bases in between. Germline assignment: CDR1 SGHNT and CDR2 YYREEE (reference sequence). CDR3 nucleotides: TGTGCCAGCAGCTTGGGGACAGCAGTGAACACTGAAGCTTTCTTT. This gives the protein CASSLGTAVNTEAFF.

The chain combines TRBV6-1 with TRBJ1-1; D uncertain. CDR3 length equals 15 residues. Germline values: CDR1 MNHNS, CDR2 SASEGT. The V end lost 2 bases, the J end lost 1 base, and 11 bases lay between the germline ends. The CDR3 protein is CASSERITKNTEAFF. The CDR3 DNA reads TGTGCCAGCAGTGAACGAATCACCAAGAACACTGAAGCTTTCTTT.

The V call is TRBV28, the J call TRBJ1-2; D might be TRBD1 (5 bases). V lost 3 bases to trimming and J lost 6 bases, with 11 bases between them. The CDR3 is made up of 13 amino acids. CDR1 MDHEN and CDR2 SYDVKM come from the germline V gene. The CDR3 reads CASSLMTVNGYTF. The DNA of the CDR3 is TGTGCCAGCAGTTTGATGACAGTGAATGGCTACACCTTC.

A note on this clone: Different DNA sequences within this sample yield the same CDR3. J is TRBJ2-3 and V is TRBV28, with TRBD2 matching over 11 bases. The CDR3 is 15 residues long. Germline trimming cut 5 bases from V and 6 bases from J; bases unmatched to any gene: 7. Germline lookup yields CDR1 MDHEN and CDR2 SYDVKM. CDR3 loop: CASSPTSGSGDTQYF. The CDR3 DNA reads as TGTGCCAGCAGTCCTACTAGCGGGAGCGGGGATACGCAGTATTTT. Combining the CDR3 with reference TRBV28 and TRBJ2-3 gives the whole variable domain DVKVTQSSRYLVKRTGEKVFLECVQDMDHENMFWYRQDPGLGLRLIYFSYDVKMKEKGDIPEGYSVSREKKERFSLILESASTNQTSMYLCASSPTSGSGDTQYFGPGTRLTVL.